Each of the 26 T cell receptor beta chains below was sequenced from the same sample in a study of response to subunit inactivated influenza vaccine. TCRdb ran MiXCR on the RT-PCR reads and lists one entry per CDR3 protein. The data show approximately 480,000 distinct CDR3 sequences, with 10% to 11% seen just once and more than 10% held by the top ten. The sample here was PBMCs from blood, taken roughly 6 weeks after vaccination. The source of these receptors is a man between 45 and 60 years old who received an inactivated influenza vaccine.

The chain links TRBV28 to TRBJ2-1, with D maybe TRBD2 (6 bases). The CDR3 has 12 residues. CDR1 and CDR2 (germline): MDHEN, SYDVKM. Between the trimmed V and J ends, which lost 5 bases and 9 bases, there was a span of 11 bases. The CDR3, as DNA: TGTGCCAGCAGTCTACTAGCTGGTGAGCAGTTCTTC. Residues: CASSLLAGEQFF. The complete variable domain, with remaining parts taken from reference TRBV28 and TRBJ2-1, reads DVKVTQSSRYLVKRTGEKVFLECVQDMDHENMFWYRQDPGLGLRLIYFSYDVKMKEKGDIPEGYSVSREKKERFSLILESASTNQTSMYLCASSLLAGEQFFGPGTRLTVL.

This clonotype was detected only a few times. The gene calls are TRBV10-3 and TRBJ1-3; D ambiguous. The CDR3 consists of 15 residues. The germline CDR1 and CDR2 sequences are ENHRY and SYGVKD. The V end was cut by 5 bases, the J end by 4 bases, with 15 bases between. The CDR3 region has the DNA TGTGCCATCAGTCCTGCAGGTAGTGGAGGAAACACCATATATTTT. This encodes CAISPAGSGGNTIYF.

This clonotype was observed a few times. The gene calls are TRBV7-6 and TRBJ1-2; D is uncertain. The V gene's germline CDR1 is SGHVS and CDR2 FNYEAQ. Trimming took 1 base from V and 2 from J, leaving 11 bases between them. This CDR3 has 15 amino acids. The CDR3 region is CASSLGVQPNYGYTF. The DNA of the CDR3 is TGTGCCAGCAGCTTAGGGGTACAGCCGAACTATGGCTACACCTTC.

This clonotype was recorded a few times. The chain couples TRBV7-8 to TRBJ1-5, with D unresolved. The V end was cut by 5 bases, the J end by 1 base, with 6 bases between. The CDR3 is made up of 13 amino acids. CDR1 is SGHVS, CDR2 FQNEAQ, per germline. CDR3 sequence (DNA): TGTGCCAGCAGCACACAGAGCAATCAGCCCCAGCATTTT. Encoded protein: CASSTQSNQPQHF.

This clonotype has only a few counts. V gene TRBV5-6 combines with J gene TRBJ2-7, with D tentatively TRBD1 or TRBD2 (5 bases each). From germline, CDR1 is SGHDT and CDR2 YYEEEE. This CDR3 has 15 amino acids. V was shortened by 0 bases and J by 2 bases, with 12 bases between the two germline ends. The CDR3 bases are TGTGCCAGCAGCTTGGCCCCGGGACCCACCTACGAGCAGTACTTC. This gives the protein CASSLAPGPTYEQYF.

This clonotype has only a few counts. This chain links TRBV20-1 with TRBJ2-3; D ambiguous. The germline CDR1 and CDR2 sequences are DFQATT and SNEGSKA (reference sequence). The CDR3 has 14 amino acids. Trimming left V 4 bases short and J 3 bases short, with 14 bases between. The CDR3 DNA follows: TGCAGTGCTACATCGACCCCACTGACAGATACGCAGTATTTT. Protein: CSATSTPLTDTQYF.

A few counts support this clonotype. The chain's CDR3 is CASSFRSGGIYEQYF. CDR3 nucleotide sequence: TGCGCCAGCAGCTTCAGGTCAGGGGGTATCTACGAGCAGTACTTC. V gene TRBV5-1 combines with J gene TRBJ2-7, with 7 bases fitting TRBD1. The V gene end was trimmed by 2 bases and the J gene end by 3 bases; junction bases not matched to a gene: 8. CDR1 is SGHRS, CDR2 YFSETQ, per germline. The CDR3 totals 15 residues.

Many counts were recorded for this clonotype. The V call is TRBV7-8, the J call TRBJ2-3; 8 nucleotides agree with TRBD2. This CDR3 has 15 amino acids. With V trimmed by 3 bases and J by 0 bases, 2 bases remained unmatched. Germline-derived CDR1 and CDR2 are SGHVS and FQNEAQ. Here the CDR3 DNA reads TGTGCCAGCAGCTTGAGCGGGGGTAGCACAGATACGCAGTATTTT. The encoded protein is CASSLSGGSTDTQYF.

In the case of this clonotype: A much larger clone lies one base from this, so it may be a read error. The rearrangement links TRBV12-3 or TRBV12-4 to TRBJ2-1; D is ambiguous. The CDR3 runs to 13 residues. Trimming stripped 3 bases from V and 10 bases from J, with 13 bases between. The CDR3 sequence: CASSFGVIKEQFF. In nucleotides, the CDR3 is TGTGCCAGCAGTTTTGGAGTGATAAAGGAGCAGTTCTTC.

V is TRBV10-3 and J is TRBJ2-7; perhaps TRBD1 as D (6 bases). Germline values: CDR1 ENHRY, CDR2 SYGVKD. Trimming removed 11 bases at V and 2 bases at J, with 28 bases between. The CDR3 is made up of 17 amino acids. CDR3 loop: CAYYTPRRRGDTYEQYF. Here the CDR3 DNA reads TGTGCCTATTACACTCCCAGGCGGAGAGGGGACACCTACGAGCAGTACTTC.

This clonotype was observed a handful of times. The chain is built from TRBV11-2 and TRBJ2-1; TRBD1 is a possible D gene (5 bases). Trimming took off 5 bases at V and 7 bases at J, with 15 bases between the two ends. CDR3 size: 14 residues. CDR1 and CDR2 from the germline V gene are SGHAT and FQNNGV. The CDR3 sequence: CASSPPRTRNEQFF. The CDR3 nucleotides are TGTGCCAGCAGCCCCCCCCGGACACGAAATGAGCAGTTCTTC.

This clonotype has ten or more counts. This chain uses TRBV29-1 with TRBJ1-1, with D possibly TRBD1 on 5 matching bases. CDR3 length: 11 amino acids. The germline V gene encodes CDR1 SQVTM and CDR2 ANQGSEA. V lost 6 bases, J lost 7 bases, and 12 bases lay in between. The CDR3 here is CSVAGWGEAFF. The CDR3 bases are TGCAGCGTGGCAGGGTGGGGTGAAGCTTTCTTT.

This CDR3 is CATMATVSYNEQFF. The DNA for the CDR3 is TGTGCCACCATGGCGACAGTCTCCTACAATGAGCAGTTCTTC. The chain links TRBV15 to TRBJ2-1; D perhaps matches TRBD1 (5 bases). This CDR3 is 14 amino acids long. Trimming removed 7 bases from V and 0 bases from J, with 10 bases in between. Germline lookup yields CDR1 LNHNV and CDR2 YYDKDF (reference sequence).

This clonotype has only a few counts. The chain combines TRBV24-1 with TRBJ2-3, with D possibly TRBD1 on 6 matching bases. V was shortened by 1 base and J by 11 bases, with 21 bases between the two germline ends. The CDR3 consists of 16 residues. Germline CDR1 reads KGHDR; CDR2 reads SFDVKD. The CDR3 loop is CATSDFSQGLPRGQYF. As DNA, the CDR3 is TGTGCCACCAGTGATTTTTCACAGGGCCTCCCGAGGGGGCAGTATTTT.

The chain couples TRBV12-3 or TRBV12-4 to TRBJ1-4, with a possible D match to TRBD1 (6 bases). The CDR3 extends over 14 amino acids. V was shortened by 2 bases and J by 4 bases, with 8 bases between the two germline ends. The CDR3 loop reads CASSLYRDNEKLFF. The CDR3 region has the DNA TGTGCCAGCAGTTTATACAGGGATAATGAAAAACTGTTTTTT.

In its sample, this clonotype was seen many times. V usage is TRBV4-1 and J usage is TRBJ2-7; no clear D. The CDR3 totals 15 residues. Germline V gene lookup returns CDR1 MGHRA and CDR2 YSYEKL. Deletions cut 1 base from V and 0 bases from J, with 10 bases between. The CDR3 nucleotides are TGCGCCAGCAGCCAAGGGGTAGCAGGCTCCTACGAGCAGTACTTC. Amino acids: CASSQGVAGSYEQYF.

The V gene is TRBV7-2, the J gene TRBJ2-3; 7 nucleotides match TRBD2. Germline CDR1 is SGHTA and CDR2 is FQGNSA. Trimming removed 1 base from V and 2 bases from J; junction bases left unmatched: 9. The CDR3 contains 17 residues. Written as DNA, the CDR3 is TGTGCCAGCAGCTTAGTGGGCCTAGCGGTAACCACAGATACGCAGTATTTT. Translation gives CASSLVGLAVTTDTQYF.

The V gene is TRBV20-1, the J gene TRBJ2-7; a weak D match, TRBD2 (5 bases). CDR1 and CDR2 from the germline V gene are DFQATT and SNEGSKA (reference sequence). The CDR3 runs to 13 residues. V was shortened by 3 bases and J by 3 bases, with 12 bases between the two germline ends. CDR3 protein: CSARDTGDYEQYF. In nucleotides, the CDR3 is TGCAGTGCTAGGGATACCGGGGACTACGAGCAGTACTTC.

This clonotype was counted a few times. This chain connects TRBV15 to TRBJ1-1; D is possibly TRBD1 (5 bases). Germline-derived CDR1 and CDR2 are LNHNV and YYDKDF (reference sequence). The CDR3 covers 14 residues. Trimming took off 0 bases at V and 4 bases at J, with 9 bases between the two ends. This chain's CDR3 is CATSREGRSTEAFF. Written as DNA, the CDR3 is TGTGCCACCAGCAGAGAGGGGCGAAGCACTGAAGCTTTCTTT.

This chain joins TRBV6-6 and TRBJ1-1; 7 bases line up with TRBD1. Trimming cost V 6 bases and J 7 bases; bases outside gene matches: 8. Germline CDR1 is MNHNY and CDR2 is SVGAGI (reference sequence). The CDR3 loop spans 13 amino acids. The CDR3 here is CASRRTGDYEAFF. The CDR3, as DNA: TGTGCCAGCAGGAGAACAGGGGACTATGAAGCTTTCTTT.

This clonotype appeared many times. V gene TRBV5-4 combines with J gene TRBJ1-1, with a possible D match to TRBD1 (5 bases). The ends were cut back, 3 bases at V and 4 bases at J, with 10 bases in the middle. Germline values: CDR1 SGHNT, CDR2 YYREEE (reference sequence). The CDR3 spans 13 residues. The chain's CDR3 is CASSWAGSTEAFF. Here the CDR3 DNA reads TGTGCCAGCAGCTGGGCAGGGAGCACTGAAGCTTTCTTT. The full variable domain, completed using reference TRBV5-4 and TRBJ1-1, is ETGVTQSPTHLIKTRGQQVTLRCSSQSGHNTVSWYQQALGQGPQFIFQYYREEENGRGNFPPRFSGLQFPNYSSELNVNALELDDSALYLCASSWAGSTEAFFGQGTRLTVV.

The V call is TRBV20-1, the J call TRBJ2-7; 10 positions match TRBD1. The J segment lost 0 bases and the V segment lost 5 bases, leaving 4 bases of the junction unmatched. CDR1 and CDR2 (germline): DFQATT, SNEGSKA (reference sequence). The CDR3 runs to 14 residues. The CDR3 reads CSAAGTGDSYEQYF. CDR3 sequence (DNA): TGCAGTGCTGCCGGGACAGGGGACTCCTACGAGCAGTACTTC.

This clonotype turned up a few times. V is TRBV10-3 and J is TRBJ2-1, with D unclear. CDR1 and CDR2 from the germline V gene are ENHRY and SYGVKD. V lost 2 bases, J lost 4 bases, and 12 bases lay in between. There are 15 residues in the CDR3. The CDR3 DNA sequence: TGTGCCATCAGTGAGCTTCCCCAGAGTTACAATGAGCAGTTCTTC. Residues: CAISELPQSYNEQFF.

There are a few counts of this clonotype. This rearrangement joins TRBV4-3 to TRBJ2-2; D gene ambiguous. Per germline, CDR1 LGHNA and CDR2 YSLEER. The V end lost 0 bases, the J end lost 4 bases, and 9 bases lay between the germline ends. The CDR3 is made up of 15 amino acids. CDR3 nucleotide sequence: TGCGCCAGCAGCCAAGAACCTAACCTCACCGGGGAGCTGTTTTTT. Protein: CASSQEPNLTGELFF.

This clonotype was recorded many times. This rearrangement joins TRBV9 to TRBJ1-1; no firm D call. Trimming cost V 0 bases and J 6 bases, with 3 bases left between them. Germline V gene data show CDR1 as SGDLS and CDR2 as YYNGEE. This CDR3 is 11 amino acids long. The CDR3 sequence is CASSVGSEAFF. The CDR3 DNA reads TGTGCCAGCAGCGTAGGCTCTGAAGCTTTCTTT.

In this sample, this clonotype turned up many times. V usage is TRBV12-3 or TRBV12-4 and J usage is TRBJ2-6; no definite D call. The V gene lost 6 bases and the J gene lost 2 bases, with 8 bases spanning the gap. The CDR3 consists of 14 residues. The CDR3 sequence is CASRLLPGANVLTF. Here the CDR3 DNA reads TGTGCCAGCAGACTCCTACCTGGGGCCAACGTCCTGACTTTC.